Described below is a single T cell receptor (beta chain) sequence and its context. Its matching antigen is unknown. The data were taken from a study of beta chain features in type 1 diabetes. Study-wide background: Over all samples combined, fewer than 140,000,000 sorted cells were examined.

Trimming removed 2 bases from V and 0 bases from J, with 7 bases in between. CDR3 length: 15 residues. Germline V CDR1 and CDR2: LGHNT, FRNRAP. Every bit of the isolated RNA underwent reverse transcription, so sequencing read expressed TCRB transcripts. Some clones are missing from TCRdb's copy, which holds only in-frame ones; the method was immunoSEQ multiplex PCR. The sample carries about 270,000 clones, roughly an eighth recorded once. General study points: There was a moderate but significant shortening of TCRB CDR3s in all four CD4+ subsets of Type 1 diabetes patients. There were fewer insertions and more deletions at the VDJ junctions of type 1 diabetes patients. TCRB rearrangement may or may not be influenced by HLA type; here this remained unresolved.

There was one heparinised blood draw per donor, averaging about 116 mL. The sequence derives from a man younger than 40 with type 1 diabetes. V is TRBV12-5 and J is TRBJ2-2, with D uncertain. The sequencing sample was made of naive CD4+ T cells from blood. CDR3 sequence (DNA): TGTGCTAGTGGTTTGAACAGCTCGAACACCGGGGAGCTGTTTTTT. Protein sequence: CASGLNSSNTGELFF.